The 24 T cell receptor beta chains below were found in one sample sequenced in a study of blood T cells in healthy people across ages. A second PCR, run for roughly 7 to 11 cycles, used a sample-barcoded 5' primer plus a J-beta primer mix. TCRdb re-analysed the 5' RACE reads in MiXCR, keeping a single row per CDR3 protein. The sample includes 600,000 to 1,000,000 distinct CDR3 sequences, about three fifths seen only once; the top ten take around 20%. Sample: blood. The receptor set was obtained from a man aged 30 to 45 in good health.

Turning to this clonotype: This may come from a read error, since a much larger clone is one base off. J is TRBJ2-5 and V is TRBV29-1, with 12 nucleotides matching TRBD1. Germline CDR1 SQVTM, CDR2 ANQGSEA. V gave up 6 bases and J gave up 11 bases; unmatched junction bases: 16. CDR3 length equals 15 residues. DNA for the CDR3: TGCAGCGTAAAAACGGCGGGACAGGGGGCGGCTGAGCAGTACTTC. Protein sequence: CSVKTAGQGAAEQYF.

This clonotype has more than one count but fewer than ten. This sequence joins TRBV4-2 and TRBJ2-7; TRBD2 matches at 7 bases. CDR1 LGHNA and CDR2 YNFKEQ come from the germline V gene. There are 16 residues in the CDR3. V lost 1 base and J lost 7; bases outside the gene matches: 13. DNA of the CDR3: TGTGCCAGCAGCCAAGGAACGGGGGGAACCCAAGGAGAGCAGTACTTC. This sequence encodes CASSQGTGGTQGEQYF.

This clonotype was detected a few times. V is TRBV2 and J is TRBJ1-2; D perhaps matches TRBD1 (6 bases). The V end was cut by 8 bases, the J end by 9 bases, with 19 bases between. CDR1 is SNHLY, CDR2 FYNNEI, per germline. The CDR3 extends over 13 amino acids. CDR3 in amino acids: CASLRSLRGSYTF. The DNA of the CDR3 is TGTGCCAGCCTCCGGAGCCTCAGGGGTAGCTACACCTTC.

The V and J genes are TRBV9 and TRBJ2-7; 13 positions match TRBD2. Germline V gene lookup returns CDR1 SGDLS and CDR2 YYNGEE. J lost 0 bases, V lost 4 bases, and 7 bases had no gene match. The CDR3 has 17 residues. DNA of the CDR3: TGTGCCAGCAGCCCGGGACTAGCGGGGCCCCTCTCCTACGAGCAGTACTTC. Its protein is CASSPGLAGPLSYEQYF.

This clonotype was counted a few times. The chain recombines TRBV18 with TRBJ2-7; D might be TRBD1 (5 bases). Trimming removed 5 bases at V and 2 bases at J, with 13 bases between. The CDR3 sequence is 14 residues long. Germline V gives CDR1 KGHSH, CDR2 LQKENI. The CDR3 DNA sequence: TGTGCCAGCTCAGTAGGGGCGATGACCTACGAGCAGTACTTC. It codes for CASSVGAMTYEQYF.

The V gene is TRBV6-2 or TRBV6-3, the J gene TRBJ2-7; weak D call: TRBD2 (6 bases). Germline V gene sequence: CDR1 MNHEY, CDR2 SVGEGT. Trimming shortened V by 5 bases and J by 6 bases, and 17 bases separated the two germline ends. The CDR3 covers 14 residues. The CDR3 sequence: CASSPYGGGFEQYF. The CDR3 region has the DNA TGTGCCAGCAGTCCCTATGGGGGAGGATTCGAGCAGTACTTC.

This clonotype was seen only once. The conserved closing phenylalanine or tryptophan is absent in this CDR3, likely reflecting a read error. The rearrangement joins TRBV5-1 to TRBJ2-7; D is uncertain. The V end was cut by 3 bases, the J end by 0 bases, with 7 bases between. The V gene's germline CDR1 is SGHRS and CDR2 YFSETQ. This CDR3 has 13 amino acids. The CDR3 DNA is TGCGCCAGCAGCTCCCGGCACTCCTACGAGCAGTACTTG. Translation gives CASSSRHSYEQYL.

The DNA of the CDR3 is TGCGCCAGCAGCCAAGGGGGTGTGGTTCCTGCGGGCGATGAGCAGTTCTTC. Translating gives CASSQGGVVPAGDEQFF. The chain joins TRBV4-3 to TRBJ2-1, with D perhaps matching TRBD2 (5 bases). V was trimmed by 1 base and J by 8 bases, leaving 21 bases between them. This CDR3 has 17 residues. Germline assignment: CDR1 LGHNA and CDR2 YSLEER.

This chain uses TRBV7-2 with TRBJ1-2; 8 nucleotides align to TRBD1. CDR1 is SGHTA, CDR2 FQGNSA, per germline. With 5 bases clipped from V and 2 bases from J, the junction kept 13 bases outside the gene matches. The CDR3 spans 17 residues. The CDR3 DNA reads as TGTGCCAGCAGCCCACAATCAGGGGGCGACCTCAACTATGGCTACACCTTC. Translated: CASSPQSGGDLNYGYTF. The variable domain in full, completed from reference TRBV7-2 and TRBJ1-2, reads GAGVSQSPSNKVTEKGKDVELRCDPISGHTALYWYRQSLGQGLEFLIYFQGNSAPDKSGLPSDRFSAERTGGSVSTLTIQRTQQEDSAVYLCASSPQSGGDLNYGYTFGSGTRLTVV.

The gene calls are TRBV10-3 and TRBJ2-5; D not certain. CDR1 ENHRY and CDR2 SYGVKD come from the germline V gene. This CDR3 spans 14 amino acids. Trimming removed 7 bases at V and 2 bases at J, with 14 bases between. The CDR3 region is CAIKSEAVQETQYF. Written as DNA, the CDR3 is TGTGCCATCAAATCTGAGGCGGTACAAGAGACCCAGTACTTC.

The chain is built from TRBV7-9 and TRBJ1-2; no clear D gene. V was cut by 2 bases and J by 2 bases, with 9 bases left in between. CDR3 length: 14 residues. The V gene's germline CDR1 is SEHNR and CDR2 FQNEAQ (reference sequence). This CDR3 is CASSLSGMNYGYTF. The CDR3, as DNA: TGTGCCAGCAGCTTATCCGGGATGAACTATGGCTACACCTTC.

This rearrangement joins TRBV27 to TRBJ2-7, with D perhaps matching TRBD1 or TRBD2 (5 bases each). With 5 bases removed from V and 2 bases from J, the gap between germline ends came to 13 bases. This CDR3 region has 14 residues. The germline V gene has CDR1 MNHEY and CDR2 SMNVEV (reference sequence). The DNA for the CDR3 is TGTGCCAGCAGTCAAACTTTGGGGGCCTACGAGCAGTACTTC. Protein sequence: CASSQTLGAYEQYF.

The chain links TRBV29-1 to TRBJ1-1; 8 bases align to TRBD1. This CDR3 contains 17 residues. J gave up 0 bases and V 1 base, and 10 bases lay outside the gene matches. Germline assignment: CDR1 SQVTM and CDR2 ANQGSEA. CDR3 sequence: CSVEGPAGGYMNTEAFF. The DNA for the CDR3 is TGCAGCGTTGAAGGTCCCGCAGGGGGCTACATGAACACTGAAGCTTTCTTT.

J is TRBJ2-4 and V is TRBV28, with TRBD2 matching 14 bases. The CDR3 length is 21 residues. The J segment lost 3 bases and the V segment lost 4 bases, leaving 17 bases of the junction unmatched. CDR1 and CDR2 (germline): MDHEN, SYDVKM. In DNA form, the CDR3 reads TGTGCCAGCAGTTCGCCCTATCGTGGGACTAGCGGGAGTGGAGGCAAAAACATTCAGTACTTC. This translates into CASSSPYRGTSGSGGKNIQYF. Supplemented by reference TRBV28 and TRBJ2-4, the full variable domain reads DVKVTQSSRYLVKRTGEKVFLECVQDMDHENMFWYRQDPGLGLRLIYFSYDVKMKEKGDIPEGYSVSREKKERFSLILESASTNQTSMYLCASSSPYRGTSGSGGKNIQYFGAGTRLSVL.

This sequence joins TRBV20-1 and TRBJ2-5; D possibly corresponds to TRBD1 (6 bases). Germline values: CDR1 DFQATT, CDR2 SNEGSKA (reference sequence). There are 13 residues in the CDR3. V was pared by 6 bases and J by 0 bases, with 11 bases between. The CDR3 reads CSALDRNQETQYF. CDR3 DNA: TGCAGTGCATTGGACAGAAACCAAGAGACCCAGTACTTC.

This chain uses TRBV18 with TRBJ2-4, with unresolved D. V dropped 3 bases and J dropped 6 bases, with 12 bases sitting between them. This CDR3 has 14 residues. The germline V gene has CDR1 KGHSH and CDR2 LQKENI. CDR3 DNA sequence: TGTGCCAGCTCACCGGTGTACAGTGCAAACATTCAGTACTTC. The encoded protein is CASSPVYSANIQYF.

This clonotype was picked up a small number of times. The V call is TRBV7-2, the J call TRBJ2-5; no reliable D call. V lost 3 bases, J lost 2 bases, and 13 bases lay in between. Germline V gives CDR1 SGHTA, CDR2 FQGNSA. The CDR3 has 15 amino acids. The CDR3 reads CASSLPRDRQETQYF. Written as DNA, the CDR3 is TGTGCCAGCAGCTTGCCACGCGATCGACAAGAGACCCAGTACTTC.

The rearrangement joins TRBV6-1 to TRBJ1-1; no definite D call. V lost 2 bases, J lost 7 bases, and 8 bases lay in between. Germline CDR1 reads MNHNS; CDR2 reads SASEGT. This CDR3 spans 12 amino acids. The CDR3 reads CASSEPALEAFF. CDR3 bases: TGTGCCAGCAGTGAACCAGCTCTTGAAGCTTTCTTT.

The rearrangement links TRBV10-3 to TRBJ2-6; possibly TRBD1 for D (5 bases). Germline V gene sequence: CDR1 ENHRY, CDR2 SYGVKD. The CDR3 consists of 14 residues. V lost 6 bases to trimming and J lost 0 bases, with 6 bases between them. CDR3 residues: CAIRDSSGANVLTF. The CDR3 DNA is TGTGCCATCAGAGACAGCTCTGGGGCCAACGTCCTGACTTTC.

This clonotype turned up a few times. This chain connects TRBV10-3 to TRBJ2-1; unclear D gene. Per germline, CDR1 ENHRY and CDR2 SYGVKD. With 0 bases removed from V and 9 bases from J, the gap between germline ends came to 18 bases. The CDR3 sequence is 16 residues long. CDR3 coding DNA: TGTGCCATCAGTGAGTCGAGAGTCCTTTACAACAGTGAGCAGTTCTTC. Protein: CAISESRVLYNSEQFF.

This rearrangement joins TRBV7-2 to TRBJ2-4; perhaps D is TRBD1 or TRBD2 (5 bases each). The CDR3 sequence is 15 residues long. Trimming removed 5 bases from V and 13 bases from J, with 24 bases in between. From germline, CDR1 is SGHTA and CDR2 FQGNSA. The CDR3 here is CASSLPGTGKRKQYF. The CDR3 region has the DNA TGTGCCAGCAGCCTCCCCGGGACGGGTAAAAGAAAGCAGTACTTC.

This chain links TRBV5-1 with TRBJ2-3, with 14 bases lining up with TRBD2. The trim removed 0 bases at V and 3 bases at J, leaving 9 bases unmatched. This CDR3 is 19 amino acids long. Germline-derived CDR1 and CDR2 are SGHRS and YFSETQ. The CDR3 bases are TGCGCCAGCAGCTTGGCCGGACTAGCGGGGGGAACTAGTACAGATACGCAGTATTTT. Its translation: CASSLAGLAGGTSTDTQYF.

CDR3 DNA: TGTGCCAGCAGCTTAGCGAGCGGGAGGACTCTGTACGAGCAGTACTTC. Protein product: CASSLASGRTLYEQYF. The gene calls are TRBV7-8 and TRBJ2-7, with 9 bases fitting TRBD2. CDR1 SGHVS and CDR2 FQNEAQ come from the germline V gene. The CDR3 length is 16 residues. Unmatched junction bases numbered 7, after V lost 0 bases and J lost 4 bases. The full variable domain, completed using reference TRBV7-8 and TRBJ2-7, is GAGVSQSPRYKVAKRGQDVALRCDPISGHVSLFWYQQALGQGPEFLTYFQNEAQLDKSGLPSDRFFAERPEGSVSTLKIQRTQQEDSAVYLCASSLASGRTLYEQYFGPGTRLTVT.

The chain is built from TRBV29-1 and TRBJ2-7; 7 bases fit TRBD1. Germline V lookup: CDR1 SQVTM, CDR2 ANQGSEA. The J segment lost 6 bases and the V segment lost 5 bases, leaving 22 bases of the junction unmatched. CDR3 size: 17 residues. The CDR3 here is CSVLAQDRINYEAEQYF. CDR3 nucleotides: TGCAGCGTTTTGGCTCAGGACAGGATCAACTATGAGGCCGAGCAGTACTTC.